Listed below are T cell receptor beta chains from one sample, sequenced in a study of T cells after yellow fever vaccination. MiXCR, applied by TCRdb to the 5' RACE reads, yields one record per CDR3 protein. The sample records 400,000 to 450,000 distinct CDR3 sequences, roughly a sixth being singletons. Sequencing used PBMCs, obtained before the yellow fever booster vaccination. The receptors here all came from a man aged 18 to 30 who received the YFV17D yellow fever vaccine. CDR3s include the opening cysteine and the closing phenylalanine or tryptophan. A D gene is named only where the DNA matches it firmly. Some rows have no size entry. The others give once, few or many, or a class for an expanded clone.

>TRBV4-3|13|TRBJ1-2|NA|NA
CASSQDPSYGYTF
TGCGCCAGCAGCCAAGATCCAAGCTATGGCTACACCTTC
>TRBV12-3/TRBV12-4|14|TRBJ1-2|TRBD1|few
CASSRDRDDDGYTF
TGTGCCAGCAGCCGGGACAGGGACGACGATGGCTACACCTTC
>TRBV27|14|TRBJ1-1|NA|NA
CASSYRDSGGRAFF
TGTGCCAGCAGTTACAGGGACTCCGGCGGCCGAGCTTTCTTT
>TRBV7-8|13|TRBJ1-1|NA|few
CASSPLDWAEAFF
TGTGCCAGCAGCCCACTGGATTGGGCTGAAGCTTTCTTT
>TRBV7-3|13|TRBJ2-1|NA|few
CASSSLSMDEQFF
TGTGCCAGCAGCTCTTTATCAATGGATGAGCAGTTCTTC
>TRBV19|15|TRBJ2-3|TRBD1|NA
CASSRQGMGTDTQYF
TGTGCCAGTAGCCGACAGGGGATGGGCACAGATACGCAGTATTTT
>TRBV10-3|12|TRBJ2-3|NA|NA
CAISEATDTQYF
TGTGCCATCAGTGAGGCGACAGATACGCAGTATTTT
>TRBV28|14|TRBJ2-3|TRBD2|few
CASSWGGGGDTQYF
TGTGCCAGCAGCTGGGGCGGGGGTGGAGATACGCAGTATTTT
>TRBV7-9|15|TRBJ1-1|NA|NA
CASSLVSRRYTEAFF
TGTGCCAGCAGCTTAGTCAGCCGCAGGTACACTGAAGCTTTCTTT
>TRBV7-2|15|TRBJ1-5|NA|few
CASSPSGGSNQPQHF
TGTGCCAGCAGCCCTAGCGGGGGTAGCAATCAGCCCCAGCATTTT
>TRBV21-1|15|TRBJ2-5|NA|NA
CASSATGPRPETQYF
TGTGCCAGCAGCGCGACAGGCCCTCGTCCGGAGACCCAGTACTTC
>TRBV7-9|16|TRBJ1-3|TRBD1|few
CASSSTGGSIGNTIYF
TGTGCCAGCAGCTCGACAGGGGGTAGCATCGGAAACACCATATATTTT
>TRBV29-1|14|TRBJ2-1|NA|NA
CSVRASAFNNEQFF
TGCAGCGTTAGAGCGTCGGCCTTTAACAATGAGCAGTTCTTC
>TRBV27|14|TRBJ2-7|NA|NA
CASGVRGAFLEQYF
TGTGCCAGCGGGGTCCGGGGGGCTTTCCTCGAGCAGTACTTC
>TRBV20-1|11|TRBJ2-7|TRBD2|NA
CSAGLVLEQYF
TGCAGTGCGGGACTAGTCCTCGAGCAGTACTTC
>TRBV11-2|12|TRBJ2-3|NA|NA
CATKSSTDTQYF
TGTGCCACCAAATCTAGCACAGATACGCAGTATTTT
>TRBV4-2|17|TRBJ2-5|NA|NA
CASSQGFAGPYQETQYF
TGTGCCAGCAGCCAAGGCTTTGCGGGGCCGTACCAAGAGACCCAGTACTTC
>TRBV5-1|16|TRBJ1-1|NA|NA
CASSLGPTGYDTEAFF
TGCGCCAGCAGCTTAGGTCCGACAGGATACGACACTGAAGCTTTCTTT
>TRBV12-3/TRBV12-4|15|TRBJ2-5|TRBD1|NA
CASRKAGTGGETQYF
TGTGCCAGCAGAAAGGCCGGGACAGGGGGCGAGACCCAGTACTTC
>TRBV5-6|16|TRBJ1-4|TRBD1|NA
CASSAGQGAYNEKLFF
TGTGCCAGCAGCGCGGGACAGGGGGCCTATAATGAAAAACTGTTTTTT
>TRBV6-5|17|TRBJ2-5|NA|NA
CASSYSHKMGLGETQYF
TGTGCCAGCAGTTACTCGCATAAGATGGGGTTAGGAGAGACCCAGTACTTC
>TRBV27|15|TRBJ2-5|TRBD1|NA
CASSSTTGGGETQYF
TGTGCCAGCAGTTCCACGACAGGGGGCGGGGAGACCCAGTACTTC
>TRBV7-2|14|TRBJ2-5|TRBD2|NA
CASGSGGARETQYF
TGTGCCAGTGGCAGCGGGGGGGCACGGGAGACCCAGTACTTC
>TRBV5-1|14|TRBJ1-1|NA|few
CASSFNGLNTEAFF
TGCGCCAGCAGCTTCAACGGACTGAACACTGAAGCTTTCTTT
>TRBV5-1|16|TRBJ2-5|NA|few
CASSLAVPRSKETQYF
TGCGCCAGCAGCTTGGCCGTGCCTAGAAGTAAGGAGACCCAGTACTTC
>TRBV18|15|TRBJ1-3|NA|few
CASSPPANSGNTIYF
TGTGCCAGCTCACCACCGGCCAACTCTGGAAACACCATATATTTT
>TRBV5-1|15|TRBJ2-1|NA|few
CASSLGVGAQGEQFF
TGCGCCAGCAGCTTGGGAGTGGGGGCCCAGGGTGAGCAGTTCTTC
>TRBV15|12|TRBJ1-1|NA|many
CATSSASSEAFF
TGTGCCACCAGCAGTGCGTCTTCTGAAGCTTTCTTT
>TRBV7-2|17|TRBJ2-1|TRBD2|few
CASSFWAGGGLSDEQFF
TGTGCCAGCAGCTTCTGGGCGGGCGGGGGACTTTCCGATGAGCAGTTCTTC